The sequence of this T cell receptor (beta chain) was determined in a study of tumour-infiltrating T cells in Burkitt lymphoma. Per germline, CDR1 SGHTA and CDR2 FQGNSA. The CDR3 length is 13 residues. The germline V and J ends were trimmed by 5 bases and 3 bases, with 10 bases remaining between them. Produced via immunoSEQ multiplex PCR; TCRdb's table is partial and in-frame only. This sample carries 7,500 to 9,500 clones, less than 65% of them seen once, and the ten largest clones take around 5.6%. This TCR came from a human donor with diffuse large B-cell lymphoma. Specimen: tumor tissue. This chain joins TRBV7-2 and TRBJ1-2, with D perhaps TRBD1 (6 bases). DNA of the CDR3: TGTGCCAGCAGCACCTACAGGGACTATGGCTACACCTTC. It yields the protein CASSTYRDYGYTF.